The rows below give T cell receptor beta chains drawn from one sample of a study of PD-1 blockade in classical Hodgkin lymphoma. Here immunoSEQ multiplex PCR was the method, and the copy in TCRdb shows in-frame clones only, minus some. This table holds 49,000 or so clones, less than 85% found once. Material: peripheral blood mononuclear cells (PBMCs), obtained before the second cycle of nivolumab. The source of these receptors is a human donor with classical Hodgkin lymphoma. The CDR3 runs from the conserved cysteine through the conserved F or W. D genes are given only for firm matches. Expanded clones are given a class, and other clones once, few, many or no size at all.

d_gene	v_gene	j_gene	abundance	CDR3nt	CDR3aa
-	TRBV5-1	TRBJ2-7	-	TGCGCCAGCAGCTTGGGGGGGTACGAGCAGTACTTC	CASSLGGYEQYF
TRBD2	TRBV4-1	TRBJ2-1	-	TGCGCCAGCAGCCAGGACAAAGCGGGGACCGCCCTCAATGAGCAGTTCTTC	CASSQDKAGTALNEQFF
TRBD1	TRBV9	TRBJ2-1	-	TGTGCCAGCAGCGGCGGGGACAGGGGGCTCTTGCATGAGCAGTTCTTC	CASSGGDRGLLHEQFF
TRBD1	TRBV30	TRBJ2-7	-	TGTGCCTGGAGTGTAATCAGGGGGCTCGAGCAGTACTTC	CAWSVIRGLEQYF
-	TRBV25-1	TRBJ1-1	-	TGTGCCAGCAAGGAGCTCACGAACACTGAAGCTTTCTTT	CASKELTNTEAFF
-	TRBV15	TRBJ2-7	-	TGTGCCACCAGCACAGGCCGAGGAGACTACGAGCAGTACTTC	CATSTGRGDYEQYF
-	TRBV7-6	TRBJ2-5	-	TGTGCCAGCAGCCCAAGGGTAAAGGAGACCCAGTACTTC	CASSPRVKETQYF
-	TRBV13	TRBJ2-2	-	TGTGCCAGCACCTCCCTCGGGGAGTACACCGGGGAGCTGTTTTTT	CASTSLGEYTGELFF
-	TRBV19	TRBJ1-1	-	TGTGCCAGTAGTATAGAAGCCGGCGGGACTGAAGCTTTCTTT	CASSIEAGGTEAFF
-	TRBV5-1	TRBJ2-1	-	TGCGCCAGCAGCTTGGATCAGGGGACCTACAATGAGCAGTTCTTC	CASSLDQGTYNEQFF
TRBD1	TRBV28	TRBJ2-7	-	TGTGCCACCACAGGGGGTTCCTACGAGCAGTACTTC	CATTGGSYEQYF
-	TRBV5-4	TRBJ1-2	-	TGTGCCAGCAGCGAAGGGACGATCGAAGGCTACACCTTC	CASSEGTIEGYTF
TRBD2	TRBV15	TRBJ2-7	-	TGTGCCACCAGCAGGGGTCCGGGACTAGCGGGATTCGAGCAGTACTTC	CATSRGPGLAGFEQYF
-	TRBV28	TRBJ2-7	-	TGTGCCTCAAGGGGGGCTTCCTACGAGCAGTACTTC	CASRGASYEQYF
TRBD1	TRBV4-1	TRBJ2-6	-	TGCGCCAGCAGCCTTTCGGACAGGGGGACCGGGGCCAACGTCCTGACTTTC	CASSLSDRGTGANVLTF
-	TRBV18	TRBJ1-3	-	TGTGCCAGCTCATTTGCAGGGGCGCCATCTGGAAACACCATATATTTT	CASSFAGAPSGNTIYF
TRBD2	TRBV9	TRBJ2-3	-	TGTGCCAGCAGCCCCCGGGGTAGCGGGGGGGCCATCGCAGATACGCAGTATTTT	CASSPRGSGGAIADTQYF
-	TRBV5-6	TRBJ1-1	-	TGTGCCAGCAGCCCGGGACTGTCGAACACTGAAGCTTTCTTT	CASSPGLSNTEAFF
TRBD1	TRBV18	TRBJ1-1	-	TGTGCCAGCTCTCCGCAGGGGGCTCAGGGCACTGAAGCTTTCTTT	CASSPQGAQGTEAFF
TRBD2	TRBV7-9	TRBJ2-3	once	TGTGCTGGTAGCAGCTGGGGACTAGCGGGGGACACAGATACGCAGTATTTT	CAGSSWGLAGDTDTQYF
-	TRBV27	TRBJ1-1	-	TGTGCCAGCAGCCTTATAAGGGAGACTGAAGCTTTCTTT	CASSLIRETEAFF
-	TRBV11-2	TRBJ2-7	once	TGTGCCAGCAGCTTTACTATTAGCACCTACGAGCAGTACTTC	CASSFTISTYEQYF
-	TRBV15	TRBJ2-2	-	TGTGCCACCAGCAGAGATCGACAGAACACCGGGGAGCTGTTTTTT	CATSRDRQNTGELFF
-	TRBV10-2	TRBJ1-3	-	TGCGCCAGCAGTCGCCGGGACCGCGGAAACACCATATATTTT	CASSRRDRGNTIYF
-	TRBV19	TRBJ2-6	-	TGTGCCAGTAGTATGCAAAGGGGGTTAGCTCCTGGGGCCAACGTCCTGACTTTC	CASSMQRGLAPGANVLTF
-	TRBV9	TRBJ1-5	-	TGTGCCAGCAGCGTCGGGACTATGGGTCAGCCCCAGCATTTT	CASSVGTMGQPQHF
-	TRBV5-4	TRBJ2-2	-	TGTGCCAGCAGCTTGCCAGGGTTGAACACCGGGGAGCTGTTTTTT	CASSLPGLNTGELFF
-	TRBV10-3	TRBJ1-2	-	TGTGCCATCAGTGGCGAGTCCCGGATCTATGGCTACACCTTC	CAISGESRIYGYTF
-	TRBV9	TRBJ2-5	-	TGTGCCAGCGGAAGACAGGCTCAAGAGACCCAGTACTTC	CASGRQAQETQYF
-	TRBV30	TRBJ1-2	-	TGTGCCTGGAGTGTACACGGAGCAGGGAAGTATGGCTACACCTTC	CAWSVHGAGKYGYTF
TRBD1	TRBV4-3	TRBJ2-7	-	TGCGCCAGCAGCCAAGATCTCAGGGGGCTATCCTACGAGCAGTACTTC	CASSQDLRGLSYEQYF
-	TRBV14	TRBJ1-4	-	TGTGCCAGCAGCCTCTCGCCGAGAGGTGAAAAACTGTTTTTT	CASSLSPRGEKLFF
-	TRBV4-1	TRBJ1-2	-	TGCGCCAGCAGCCAAGATATCCCCAGGTGGGCTCAAGCTAACTATGGCTACACCTTC	CASSQDIPRWAQANYGYTF
-	TRBV9	TRBJ1-5	few	TGTGCCGGACCAAAGGGGGGGTTGGGCCAGCCCCAGCATTTT	CAGPKGGLGQPQHF
TRBD1	TRBV30	TRBJ1-1	few	TGTGCCTGGGACAGGGGAATCGGAGAAGCTTTCTTT	CAWDRGIGEAFF
TRBD2	TRBV5-1	TRBJ2-5	-	TGCGCCAGCAGCTTAGTCGGGACTAGCGAAGAGACCCAGTACTTC	CASSLVGTSEETQYF
-	TRBV9	TRBJ2-5	-	TGTGCCAGCAGCGTAGGTGCGGGACTCCCGTCAGAGACCCAGTACTTC	CASSVGAGLPSETQYF